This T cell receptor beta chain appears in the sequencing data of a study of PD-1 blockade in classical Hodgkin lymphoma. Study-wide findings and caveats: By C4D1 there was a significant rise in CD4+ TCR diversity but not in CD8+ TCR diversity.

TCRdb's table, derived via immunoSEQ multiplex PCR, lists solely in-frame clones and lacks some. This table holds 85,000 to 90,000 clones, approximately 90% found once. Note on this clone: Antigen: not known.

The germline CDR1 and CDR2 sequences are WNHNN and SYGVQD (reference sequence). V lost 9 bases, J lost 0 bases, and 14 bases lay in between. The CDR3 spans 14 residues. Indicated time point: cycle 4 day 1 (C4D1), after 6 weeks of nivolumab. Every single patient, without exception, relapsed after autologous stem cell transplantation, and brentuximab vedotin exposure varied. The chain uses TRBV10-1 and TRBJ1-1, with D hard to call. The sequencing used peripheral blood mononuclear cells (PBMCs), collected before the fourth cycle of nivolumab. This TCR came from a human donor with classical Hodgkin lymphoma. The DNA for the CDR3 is TGCGCCAGGATTTCGACGAACATGAACACTGAAGCTTTCTTT. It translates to CARISTNMNTEAFF.